The 23 T cell receptor beta chains below were found in one sample sequenced in a study of T cells expressing NK-cell markers (TCRdb year 2020). The library was made by 5' RACE. Reads for this sample came from an Illumina HiSeq 2000. Once TCRdb had reprocessed the reads, it stored one entry per CDR3 protein sequence and supplied no DNA. The sample's table covers 400,000 to 450,000 distinct CDR3 sequences. Approximately 7% of the sample belongs to the ten largest clones. Sequencing was done on a sample of blood T cells: a sorted CD56 or NKG2C T cell subset, CD4+ or CD8+ T cells, or bulk PBMC T cells (not recorded which). The source of these receptors is a woman between 18 and 70 years old in good health.

The CDR3 sequence is CSARGGLAGPTDTQYF. The V gene is TRBV20-1, the J gene TRBJ2-3; the TCRdb D gene call, TRBD2, has no DNA to confirm it. Germline V lookup: CDR1 DFQATT, CDR2 SNEGSKA (reference sequence). CDR3 length: 16 amino acids.

This chain connects TRBV18 to TRBJ2-1; lacking DNA, the TRBD1 call made by TCRdb goes unchecked. This CDR3 has 13 amino acids. The germline V gene encodes CDR1 KGHSH and CDR2 LQKENI. The CDR3 here is CASSPDSYNEQFF.

The rearrangement joins TRBV14 to TRBJ1-2; checking the TCRdb D call of TRBD1 is not possible without DNA. The CDR3 length is 13 residues. CDR1 is SGHDN, CDR2 FVKESK, per germline. CDR3 amino acids: CASSHQQGTGYTF.

J is TRBJ2-1 and V is TRBV6-5; TCRdb returns TRBD2, unconfirmable since there is no DNA. The CDR3 contains 16 residues. From germline, CDR1 is MNHEY and CDR2 SVGAGI. The CDR3 reads CASSLPSGRADNEQFF.

The chain carries TRBV12-3 or TRBV12-4 and TRBJ2-1; the TCRdb call, TRBD1, lacks DNA for checking. The CDR3 totals 12 residues. The chain's CDR3 is CASTLGGDEQFF.

The chain is built from TRBV29-1 and TRBJ2-1. Looked up from germline, CDR1 is SQVTM and CDR2 is ANQGSEA. CDR3 length: 12 residues. CDR3 amino acids: CSVVRYDNEQFF.

V is TRBV6-1 and J is TRBJ2-1; TCRdb returns TRBD1, unconfirmable since there is no DNA. The germline CDR1 and CDR2 sequences are MNHNS and SASEGT. The CDR3 runs 19 residues. This chain's CDR3 is CASSLTADRGRGPGGEQFF.

The chain carries TRBV6-1 and TRBJ1-2; TCRdb reports TRBD1, a call that lacks DNA to check it against. Germline CDR1 reads MNHNS; CDR2 reads SASEGT. There are 14 residues in the CDR3. CDR3 amino acids: CASSASRGAGGYTF.

The chain links TRBV11-1 to TRBJ2-7; TCRdb selects TRBD1, and the lack of DNA leaves this call unchecked. Germline CDR1 SGHAT, CDR2 FQDESV (reference sequence). CDR3 length: 18 amino acids. The CDR3 reads CASSLVAGQGLGDYEQYF.

CDR3 sequence: CASSLSLATDTQYF. The chain is built from TRBV27 and TRBJ2-3. Germline CDR1 and CDR2: MNHEY and SMNVEV (reference sequence). The CDR3 contains 14 residues.

V usage is TRBV7-9 and J usage is TRBJ2-2; the D call of TRBD1 rests on TCRdb alone, since no DNA is present to check it. The CDR3 covers 15 residues. Germline assignment: CDR1 SEHNR and CDR2 FQNEAQ (reference sequence). The CDR3 sequence: CASKGVGGDTGELFF.

The rearrangement uses TRBV7-7 and TRBJ2-2; the TCRdb call, TRBD1, lacks DNA for checking. The CDR3 spans 14 residues. CDR1 SSHAT and CDR2 FNYEAQ come from the germline V gene (reference sequence). CDR3 sequence reads: CASSWDAVTGELFF.

J is TRBJ2-1 and V is TRBV6-5; TCRdb selects TRBD1, and the lack of DNA leaves this call unchecked. The CDR3 runs to 14 residues. Germline V gives CDR1 MNHEY, CDR2 SVGAGI. The CDR3: CASSWRDRGGEQFF.

V is TRBV24-1 and J is TRBJ2-3; TCRdb's assignment of TRBD1 cannot be checked, as there is no DNA. CDR1 and CDR2 (germline): KGHDR, SFDVKD. The CDR3 runs 15 residues. CDR3 residues: CATSVQGYSTDTQYF.

This sequence joins TRBV7-2 and TRBJ1-4; TCRdb proposes TRBD1, but this gene call is untestable without DNA. Germline V lookup: CDR1 SGHTA, CDR2 FQGNSA. CDR3 length equals 15 residues. CDR3 loop: CASSPQSLTNEKLFF.

The rearrangement links TRBV20-1 to TRBJ1-2; the TCRdb D gene call, TRBD1, has no DNA to confirm it. This CDR3 is built from 12 residues. Germline-derived CDR1 and CDR2 are DFQATT and SNEGSKA (reference sequence). CDR3 sequence: CSADDRNTGYTF.

The chain links TRBV10-3 to TRBJ1-2. From germline, CDR1 is ENHRY and CDR2 SYGVKD. This CDR3 contains 14 residues. CDR3 protein: CAISESTENYGYTF.

The V and J genes are TRBV20-1 and TRBJ2-7; TCRdb's D gene call, TRBD2, goes unchecked for lack of DNA. CDR1 and CDR2 from the germline V gene are DFQATT and SNEGSKA (reference sequence). This CDR3 contains 13 residues. This CDR3 reads CSAPSVNSYEQYF.

The J gene is TRBJ2-1, the V gene TRBV6-2 or TRBV6-3. Germline V lookup: CDR1 MNHEY, CDR2 SVGEGT. The CDR3 runs 16 residues. CDR3 amino acids: CASSYSIGSPRDEQFF.

This chain joins TRBV12-3 or TRBV12-4 and TRBJ2-7; as DNA is missing, the TRBD1 call by TCRdb cannot be tested. The CDR3 consists of 16 residues. CDR3 protein: CASTPGGGRGRNEQYF.

The rearrangement joins TRBV7-2 to TRBJ1-3; TCRdb's assignment of TRBD1 cannot be checked, as there is no DNA. CDR3 length equals 16 residues. Germline values: CDR1 SGHTA, CDR2 FQGNSA. The CDR3 sequence is CASSLGQGHSGNTIYF.

J is TRBJ2-3 and V is TRBV11-2; the TRBD2 assignment by TCRdb is unverifiable without DNA. The CDR3 has 20 amino acids. Germline CDR1 and CDR2: SGHAT and FQNNGV. The chain's CDR3 is CASSLKSGATSGGATDTQYF.

This chain uses TRBV9 with TRBJ1-6. Germline V gene lookup returns CDR1 SGDLS and CDR2 YYNGEE. The CDR3 is 15 amino acids. This chain's CDR3 is CASSVDQNLNSPLHF.